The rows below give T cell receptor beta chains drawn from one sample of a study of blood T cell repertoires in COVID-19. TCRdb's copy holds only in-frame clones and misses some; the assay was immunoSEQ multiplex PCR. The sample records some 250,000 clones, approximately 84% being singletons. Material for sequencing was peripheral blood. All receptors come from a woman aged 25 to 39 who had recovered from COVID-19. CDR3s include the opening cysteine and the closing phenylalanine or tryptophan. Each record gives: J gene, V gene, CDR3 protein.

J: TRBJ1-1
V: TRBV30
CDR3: CAWRRQGRNTEAFF

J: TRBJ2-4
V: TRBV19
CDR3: CASSMGGQTNIQYF

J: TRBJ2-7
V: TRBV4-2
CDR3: CASSQGHGPYEQYF

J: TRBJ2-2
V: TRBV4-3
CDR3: CASSPQGWGELFF

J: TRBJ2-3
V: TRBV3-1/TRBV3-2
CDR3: CASSQDLFAGIADTQYF

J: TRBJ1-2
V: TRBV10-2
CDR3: CASGATNQRYGYTF

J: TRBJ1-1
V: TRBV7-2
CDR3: CASSSERTELF

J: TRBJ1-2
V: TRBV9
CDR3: CASSVVMGHGYTF

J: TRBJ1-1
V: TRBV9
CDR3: CASSAPGTGYTEAFF

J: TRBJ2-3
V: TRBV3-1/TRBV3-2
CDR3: CASSHTGGPRTDTQYF

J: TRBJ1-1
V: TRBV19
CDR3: CASSISGGAGPRGSEAFF

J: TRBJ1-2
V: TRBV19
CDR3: CASSSGSNYGYTF

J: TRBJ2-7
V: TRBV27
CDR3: CASSFQDREELPYEQYF

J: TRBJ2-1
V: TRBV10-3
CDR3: CAIRGGVGLLNNEQFF